Below, 28 T cell receptor beta chains from the same sample are listed, as sequenced in a study of T cells in Graves' hyperthyroidism and ophthalmopathy. Amplified TCR beta CDR3 regions derived from RNA transcripts. RT-PCR in the first round (using the HTBI primer set) targeted the TCR CDR3. TCRdb analysed the multiplex PCR reads with MiXCR anew, one entry per CDR3 protein. Among around 600,000 distinct CDR3 sequences listed, about a sixth were seen once. The sample was blood. These receptors came from a woman between 35 and 50 years old with Graves' ophthalmopathy.

The gene calls are TRBV7-2 and TRBJ2-7, with D unresolved. Germline assignment: CDR1 SGHTA and CDR2 FQGNSA. The CDR3 has 15 residues. Between the trimmed V and J ends, which lost 1 base and 1 base, there was a span of 11 bases. CDR3 in amino acids: CASSLDPGGSYEQYF. CDR3 DNA sequence: TGTGCCAGCAGCTTAGACCCCGGCGGATCCTACGAGCAGTACTTC.

In this sample, this clonotype turned up many times. The CDR3 coding sequence is TGCAGTGCTAGAGTCTCCGCACAGAGCTCCTACGAGCAGTACTTC. As protein: CSARVSAQSSYEQYF. The chain carries TRBV20-1 and TRBJ2-7; D remains ambiguous. V lost 1 base and J 0 bases, leaving 13 bases between the germline ends. The CDR3 has 15 amino acids. Germline V gene sequence: CDR1 DFQATT, CDR2 SNEGSKA (reference sequence).

The V gene is TRBV10-3, the J gene TRBJ2-1; D is unclear. Germline CDR1 ENHRY, CDR2 SYGVKD. The V end was cut by 0 bases, the J end by 8 bases, with 14 bases between. CDR3 length: 15 amino acids. The CDR3 here is CAISESLGTPHEQFF. CDR3 DNA: TGTGCCATCAGTGAGTCGTTGGGTACCCCCCATGAGCAGTTCTTC.

This chain connects TRBV25-1 to TRBJ1-1; no reliable D call. V was pared by 1 base and J by 1 base, with 4 bases between. Germline CDR1 reads MGHDK; CDR2 reads SYGVNS. CDR3 length: 13 residues. The CDR3 loop is CASSESGNTEAFF. CDR3 DNA sequence: TGTGCCAGCAGTGAATCCGGGAACACTGAAGCTTTCTTT.

The chain combines TRBV2 with TRBJ2-3; 14 nucleotides align to TRBD2. Germline CDR1 is SNHLY and CDR2 is FYNNEI. The CDR3 spans 18 residues. J gave up 5 bases and V 4 bases, and 11 bases lay outside the gene matches. The CDR3 reads CASSGLAGGPFVEDTQYF. CDR3 sequence (DNA): TGTGCCAGCAGTGGACTAGCGGGAGGGCCTTTTGTTGAAGATACGCAGTATTTT.

The chain combines TRBV7-9 with TRBJ2-3; D possibly corresponds to TRBD2 (5 bases). CDR1 SEHNR and CDR2 FQNEAQ come from the germline V gene (reference sequence). V was pared by 6 bases and J by 5 bases, with 12 bases between. The CDR3 length is 13 residues. CDR3 region: CASRGLGRDTQYF. The CDR3, as DNA: TGTGCCAGCAGGGGGTTAGGGAGAGATACGCAGTATTTT.

This clonotype occurred a few times. V usage is TRBV10-3 and J usage is TRBJ2-7; possibly TRBD2 for D (7 bases). Looked up from germline, CDR1 is ENHRY and CDR2 is SYGVKD. V was pared by 0 bases and J by 5 bases, with 14 bases between. The CDR3 covers 15 residues. CDR3 bases: TGTGCCATCAGTGAGTCGCGGGGGCAATCCCACGAGCAGTACTTC. Amino acid sequence: CAISESRGQSHEQYF.

In its sample, this clonotype was seen many times. CDR3 coding DNA: TGCGCCAGCAGCGGACCAGGGGGAGGAAACACTGAAGCTTTCTTT. Encoded protein: CASSGPGGGNTEAFF. The rearrangement links TRBV5-1 to TRBJ1-1; 7 bases are shared with TRBD1. Germline values: CDR1 SGHRS, CDR2 YFSETQ. V was clipped by 4 bases and J by 2 bases; unmatched bases: 8. The CDR3 contains 15 residues.

This clonotype has at least ten counts. The chain employs TRBV7-2 and TRBJ2-1, with TRBD1 matching over 10 bases. The CDR3 is 16 residues long. The V gene's germline CDR1 is SGHTA and CDR2 FQGNSA. The ends lost 5 bases at V and 3 bases at J; junction bases unmatched: 7. The CDR3 DNA sequence: TGTGCCAGCAGCATACGGGACAGGGGTTTCTACAATGAGCAGTTCTTC. Its translation is CASSIRDRGFYNEQFF.

This clonotype was seen ten or more times. This rearrangement joins TRBV20-1 to TRBJ2-4; D could derive from TRBD1 or TRBD2 (5 bases each). The CDR3 is 13 residues long. V lost 4 bases to trimming and J lost 11 bases, with 18 bases between them. CDR1 is DFQATT and CDR2 is SNEGSKA in the germline V gene (reference sequence). The CDR3 loop is CSAMAGTDAFQYF. The CDR3 bases are TGCAGTGCTATGGCCGGGACGGATGCCTTTCAGTACTTC.

This chain joins TRBV5-1 and TRBJ1-3; D gene uncertain. The CDR3 is 14 residues long. Per the germline V gene, CDR1 is SGHRS and CDR2 is YFSETQ. The ends were cut back, 4 bases at V and 0 bases at J, with 8 bases in the middle. CDR3 DNA sequence: TGCGCCAGCAGCCAACCGGGCTCTGGAAACACCATATATTTT. Translation: CASSQPGSGNTIYF.

This clonotype was recorded many times. V is TRBV6-1 and J is TRBJ1-1; D remains unclear. CDR3 length equals 15 residues. The germline CDR1 and CDR2 sequences are MNHNS and SASEGT. Trimming stripped 3 bases from V and 0 bases from J, with 11 bases between. CDR3 nucleotides: TGTGCCAGCAGTGATCACGGACGGATGAACACTGAAGCTTTCTTT. As protein: CASSDHGRMNTEAFF.

At least ten counts were recorded for this clonotype. V is TRBV19 and J is TRBJ2-1; 8 bases are a match to TRBD1. CDR1 and CDR2 from the germline V gene are LNHDA and SQIVND (reference sequence). V dropped 4 bases and J dropped 0; count of bases not matched to a gene: 5. CDR3 length: 16 residues. This CDR3 is CASSTGQVGSYNEQFF. The CDR3 nucleotides read TGTGCCAGTAGTACGGGACAGGTAGGCTCCTACAATGAGCAGTTCTTC.

This clonotype was observed at least ten times. The J gene is TRBJ2-1, the V gene TRBV18, with 7 bases matching TRBD1. J lost 8 bases, V lost 6 bases, and 10 bases had no gene match. The CDR3 loop spans 14 amino acids. Germline CDR1 reads KGHSH; CDR2 reads LQKENI. The CDR3 protein is CASSPSTGLDEQFF. In DNA form, the CDR3 reads TGTGCCAGCTCCCCCTCGACAGGGTTGGATGAGCAGTTCTTC.

J is TRBJ2-7 and V is TRBV12-5; D might be TRBD2 (6 bases). Trimming stripped 0 bases from V and 0 bases from J, with 6 bases between. The CDR3 loop spans 14 amino acids. Germline V gives CDR1 LGHNT, CDR2 FRNRAP. CDR3 region: CASGLVAGSYEQYF. The CDR3 DNA follows: TGTGCTAGTGGTTTGGTAGCGGGCTCCTACGAGCAGTACTTC. Using reference TRBV12-5 and TRBJ2-7 for the parts outside the CDR3, the full variable domain is DARVTQTPRHKVTEMGQEVTMRCQPILGHNTVFWYRQTMMQGLELLAYFRNRAPLDDSGMPKDRFSAEMPDATLATLKIQPSEPRDSAVYFCASGLVAGSYEQYFGPGTRLTVT.

Ten or more counts support this clonotype. V gene TRBV20-1 combines with J gene TRBJ2-5; a weak D match, TRBD2 (6 bases). This CDR3 spans 15 amino acids. V shed 3 bases and J shed 2 bases, with 16 bases lying between them. Looked up from germline, CDR1 is DFQATT and CDR2 is SNEGSKA (reference sequence). Written as DNA, the CDR3 is TGCAGTGCTAGTGAGGCGGGGACGGGGCAAGAGACCCAGTACTTC. It is translated as CSASEAGTGQETQYF.

This clonotype was seen many times. The chain couples TRBV12-3 or TRBV12-4 to TRBJ1-1, with TRBD1 identical over 10 bases. Trimming cost V 2 bases and J 4 bases; bases outside gene matches: 4. The CDR3 is 15 residues long. The CDR3 sequence is CASSLYRDRGTEAFF. CDR3 nucleotide sequence: TGTGCCAGCAGTTTATACCGGGACAGGGGCACTGAAGCTTTCTTT.

The J gene is TRBJ1-5, the V gene TRBV27; 7 nucleotides match TRBD1. The CDR3 runs to 16 residues. The germline V gene has CDR1 MNHEY and CDR2 SMNVEV (reference sequence). V was clipped by 5 bases and J by 4 bases; unmatched bases: 11. The DNA for the CDR3 is TGTGCCAGCAGTCCTTCCCGACAGGGCGGTAATCAGCCCCAGCATTTT. Residues: CASSPSRQGGNQPQHF.

The chain employs TRBV5-4 and TRBJ1-1, with 8 nucleotides matching TRBD1. Trimming cost V 7 bases and J 4 bases; bases outside gene matches: 12. The CDR3 runs to 15 residues. Germline-derived CDR1 and CDR2 are SGHNT and YYREEE (reference sequence). In DNA form, the CDR3 reads TGTGCCAGCGGAAGACAGGGGAGAGTCAGCACTGAAGCTTTCTTT. Residues: CASGRQGRVSTEAFF.

This clonotype came up a few times. This chain links TRBV5-1 with TRBJ2-1; no clear D gene. The CDR3 consists of 15 residues. CDR1 is SGHRS and CDR2 is YFSETQ in the germline V gene. V lost 2 bases and J 3 bases, leaving 12 bases between the germline ends. In nucleotides, the CDR3 is TGCGCCAGCAGCTTATTGGATTCCTTCTACAATGAGCAGTTCTTC. Protein sequence: CASSLLDSFYNEQFF.

This clonotype has ten or more counts. The chain joins TRBV18 to TRBJ2-3; D remains ambiguous. V gave up 0 bases and J gave up 6 bases, with 10 bases separating them. This CDR3 contains 14 residues. The germline gives CDR1 KGHSH, CDR2 LQKENI. The CDR3 DNA follows: TGTGCCAGCTCACCACCGAATGAATCGGATACGCAGTATTTT. It codes for CASSPPNESDTQYF.

A word on this clonotype: A much larger clonotype is one base distant, so this may be a read error. The chain has TRBV28 and TRBJ2-7, with D uncertain. The CDR3 extends over 15 amino acids. V shed 6 bases and J shed 2 bases, with 17 bases lying between them. Germline lookup yields CDR1 MDHEN and CDR2 SYDVKM. As DNA, the CDR3 is TGTGCCAGCAGAGTCGCCCAAATAATGACCTACGAGCAGTACTTC. Translated, it gives CASRVAQIMTYEQYF.

The genes are TRBV6-2 or TRBV6-3 and TRBJ2-1, with 10 bases that match TRBD2. This CDR3 comprises 13 residues. Germline CDR1 MNHEY, CDR2 SVGEGT. The junction had 4 bases not matched to a gene; V was cut back by 7 bases and J by 7 bases. The DNA for the CDR3 is TGTGCCAGCACTAGCGGGAGTCCAAATGAGCAGTTCTTC. It is translated as CASTSGSPNEQFF.

This sequence joins TRBV9 and TRBJ2-3; 7 nucleotides line up with TRBD1. After removal of 0 bases from V and 6 bases from J, the junction contained 4 bases not matched to a gene. Germline CDR1 SGDLS, CDR2 YYNGEE. This CDR3 is built from 14 residues. CDR3 sequence: CASSVEGARDTQYF. The CDR3 DNA is TGTGCCAGCAGCGTAGAGGGGGCGCGGGATACGCAGTATTTT.

In its sample, this clonotype was seen many times. The J gene is TRBJ2-1, the V gene TRBV12-3 or TRBV12-4, with D perhaps matching TRBD2 (5 bases). The CDR3 is 14 residues long. V was trimmed by 1 base and J by 7 bases, leaving 11 bases between them. CDR3 nucleotide sequence: TGTGCCAGCAGTTTAGTAGCGCAGAAGAATGAGCAGTTCTTC. Amino acid sequence: CASSLVAQKNEQFF.

This clonotype was seen a handful of times. The chain recombines TRBV20-1 with TRBJ2-7; TRBD2 aligns across 14 bases. Germline CDR1 DFQATT, CDR2 SNEGSKA (reference sequence). The J segment lost 3 bases and the V segment lost 2 bases, leaving 9 bases of the junction unmatched. The CDR3 consists of 17 residues. DNA for the CDR3: TGCAGTGCTAGATTCCCCTCCGGGACTAGCGGGAGCTACGAGCAGTACTTC. Translating gives CSARFPSGTSGSYEQYF.

Many counts were recorded for this clonotype. The V and J genes are TRBV30 and TRBJ2-5, with TRBD1 as a possible D gene (5 bases). The V gene's germline CDR1 is GTSNPN and CDR2 SVGIG (reference sequence). V gave up 2 bases and J gave up 0 bases, with 7 bases separating them. This CDR3 is 13 amino acids long. The CDR3 bases are TGTGCCTGGAGTAAGGGGCACCAAGAGACCCAGTACTTC. This encodes CAWSKGHQETQYF.

This clonotype has only a few counts. The gene calls are TRBV5-1 and TRBJ2-5, with 8 bases aligning to TRBD2. The CDR3 spans 15 residues. V shed 1 base and J 2 bases; nucleotides not matched to a gene: 4. Germline loops: CDR1 SGHRS, CDR2 YFSETQ. The CDR3 here is CASSLRAGDQETQYF. The CDR3 region has the DNA TGCGCCAGCAGCTTGAGAGCGGGGGATCAAGAGACCCAGTACTTC. Full variable domain (rest looked up from reference TRBV5-1 and TRBJ2-5): KAGVTQTPRYLIKTRGQQVTLSCSPISGHRSVSWYQQTPGQGLQFLFEYFSETQRNKGNFPGRFSGRQFSNSRSEMNVSTLELGDSALYLCASSLRAGDQETQYFGPGTRLLVL.